This TCR beta chain came from a study of CD8 T cells in Susac syndrome. Random hexamers primed reverse transcription of 0.5 to 1 ug RNA. Amplification of the TCR beta CDR3 was carried out by immunoSEQ multiplex PCR, which spanned a total of 54 Vbeta and 13 Jbeta segments. Using its own MiXCR run on the immunoSEQ multiplex PCR reads, TCRdb lists one record per CDR3 protein. Of hundreds of thousands of distinct CDR3 sequences listed, roughly 85% were seen once; the top ten hold approximately 0.2%. The sequenced target, TCR beta, came from blood CD8+ and CD4+ T cells. Both CD4+ and CD8+ T cells were negatively isolated, and TEMRA cells underwent FACS enrichment. The CDR3 runs 15 residues. Per the germline V gene, CDR1 is LNHDA and CDR2 is SQIVND (reference sequence). Trimming pared 3 bases from V and 0 bases from J, leaving 11 bases between.

The clonotype originates from a human donor with multiple sclerosis. The rearrangement joins TRBV19 to TRBJ1-1, with D perhaps matching TRBD1 (5 bases). The sequenced sample consisted of CD8+ T cells from PBMCs. The CDR3 sequence is CASSISTVMNTEAFF. CDR3 coding DNA: TGTGCCAGTAGTATTTCGACAGTAATGAACACTGAAGCTTTCTTT.